This TCR beta chain came from a study of blood T cell repertoires in COVID-19. For the study at large: Material from acute and convalescent COVID-19 was sourced from the United States, Italy and Spain. Nucleic acid was either cDNA or gDNA, and it came from T cells, B-cell-depleted T cells, or PBMCs.

Source study methods: Reference gene primer amplification gave estimated nucleated cell counts. Some clones are missing from TCRdb's copy, which holds only in-frame ones; the method was immunoSEQ multiplex PCR. The V and J calls and clone size were taken over from that table, and D and trimming were inferred from the DNA. This sample has more than 55,000 clones, with 60% to 80% found just once. Source material: peripheral blood. This clonotype was sampled from a man older than 75 with active or convalescent COVID-19.

CDR3 protein: CASTSGTGGGGYTF. The CDR3 nucleotides are TGTGCCAGCACTTCCGGGACAGGGGGTGGGGGCTACACCTTC. The chain is built from TRBV6-5 and TRBJ1-2; 11 bases are a match to TRBD1. J gave up 8 bases and V 7 bases, and 9 bases lay outside the gene matches. Germline V lookup: CDR1 MNHEY, CDR2 SVGAGI. The CDR3 loop spans 14 amino acids.